This TCR beta chain was identified in a study of T cell changes during pregnancy in multiple sclerosis (dated by TCRdb to about 2019). Turning to the overall study: In women with multiple sclerosis, the researchers looked at how the T cell repertoire shifted as pregnancy progressed.

CDR3 length: 18 amino acids, cysteine to phenylalanine. Only CDR3 DNA remains: 54 bases, in frame from the first base. Notes on this clone: The clone's antigen remains unknown. No base quality information exists; no much larger clone differs at one position.

Library method: the immunoSEQ multiplex PCR assay. TCRdb holds this immuneACCESS table with in-frame rearrangements only. Some clones are missing; in checked studies, unresolved V genes explain under half, and the rest has no known cause. This sample holds some 48,000 clones; approximately 90% were observed only once. Roughly 8.5% of the sample lies in the top ten. The input for sequencing was CD8+ T cells from peripheral blood mononuclear cells, taken in the second trimester of pregnancy. The V and J genes are TRBV21-1 and TRBJ2-1; the table gives TRBD2 as D, unverified against the DNA. TRBV21-1 has pseudogene status. This clonotype was obtained from a female donor with multiple sclerosis, enrolled in a pregnancy study. The CDR3 is CASSKAREPGLALNEQFF. The base sequence is TGTGCCAGCAGCAAAGCTCGGGAGCCGGGACTAGCCCTCAATGAGCAGTTCTTC.